Shown below are 28 T cell receptor beta chains from a single sample sequenced in a study of Graves' ophthalmopathy and Graves' hyperthyroidism. Amplification targeted the TCR beta CDR3 regions, with RNA transcripts as the source material. First-round RT-PCR with HTBI primers preceded a second-round multiplex PCR. TCRdb fed the multiplex PCR reads into MiXCR, producing one record per CDR3 protein. The table has 200,000 to 250,000 distinct CDR3 sequences, around a fifth seen once. Specimen: peripheral blood. The receptors here all came from a woman aged 45-65 years with Graves' ophthalmopathy.

The rearrangement uses TRBV7-2 and TRBJ2-7; possibly TRBD1 for D (6 bases). Germline V CDR1 and CDR2: SGHTA, FQGNSA. The germline V and J ends were trimmed by 7 bases and 0 bases, with 16 bases remaining between them. The CDR3 contains 15 residues. CDR3: CASTVTGPASYEQYF. CDR3 nucleotides: TGTGCCAGCACCGTAACAGGGCCAGCCTCCTACGAGCAGTACTTC.

V is TRBV3-1 and J is TRBJ1-1; D unresolved. CDR3 size: 13 residues. The ends were cut back, 7 bases at V and 0 bases at J, with 9 bases in the middle. Germline-derived CDR1 and CDR2 are LGHDT and YNNKEL (reference sequence). The CDR3 region is CASTEGLNTEAFF. The CDR3 DNA follows: TGTGCCAGCACCGAAGGGTTGAACACTGAAGCTTTCTTT.

This clonotype was counted between two and nine times. The J gene is TRBJ2-5, the V gene TRBV30; D ambiguous. V lost 4 bases and J lost 0, with 3 bases in between. Germline lookup yields CDR1 GTSNPN and CDR2 SVGIG (reference sequence). CDR3 length: 11 residues. CDR3 coding DNA: TGTGCCTGGACTAACCAAGAGACCCAGTACTTC. Translated: CAWTNQETQYF.

This clonotype was recorded many times. The chain recombines TRBV24-1 with TRBJ2-7, with 11 bases lining up with TRBD1. V shed 4 bases, J shed 3 bases, and the junction held 4 bases outside the gene matches. CDR3 length: 15 amino acids. CDR1 and CDR2 from the germline V gene are KGHDR and SFDVKD. CDR3 DNA sequence: TGTGCCACCAGTGACGGACAGGGGGCGAACTACGAGCAGTACTTC. Translation gives CATSDGQGANYEQYF.

This clonotype was recorded at least ten times. This sequence joins TRBV6-1 and TRBJ1-5, with a weak D call TRBD1 (5 bases). Germline CDR1 reads MNHNS; CDR2 reads SASEGT. The CDR3 has 14 residues. V shed 5 bases and J shed 9 bases, with 17 bases lying between them. The CDR3 sequence: CASSPGTVPGPQHF. The CDR3 coding sequence is TGTGCCAGCAGTCCCGGGACCGTTCCCGGGCCCCAGCATTTT.

This clonotype was found many times. The rearrangement uses TRBV7-2 and TRBJ2-7, with D unclear. V dropped 3 bases and J dropped 0 bases, with 6 bases sitting between them. This CDR3 spans 13 amino acids. From germline, CDR1 is SGHTA and CDR2 FQGNSA. DNA of the CDR3: TGTGCCAGCAGCTTGATGAGCTCCTACGAGCAGTACTTC. Protein sequence: CASSLMSSYEQYF.

This clonotype was seen many times. The rearrangement uses TRBV14 and TRBJ1-1; D not resolved. The CDR3 is made up of 15 amino acids. Trimming left V 0 bases short and J 1 base short, with 9 bases between. Germline assignment: CDR1 SGHDN and CDR2 FVKESK. CDR3 protein: CASSQEIIENTEAFF. CDR3 DNA sequence: TGTGCCAGCAGCCAAGAAATCATCGAGAACACTGAAGCTTTCTTT.

The CDR3 here is CASSLVTGANTEAFF. In nucleotides, the CDR3 is TGTGCCAGCAGCTTGGTTACAGGGGCGAACACTGAAGCTTTCTTT. The genes are TRBV12-3 or TRBV12-4 and TRBJ1-1; 7 bases align to TRBD1. Trimming took 6 bases from V and 1 from J; bases not matched to a gene: 8. The CDR3 totals 15 residues.

The table lists this clonotype with many counts. The rearrangement joins TRBV12-3 or TRBV12-4 to TRBJ1-1; weak D call: TRBD1 (6 bases). The V end lost 6 bases, the J end lost 6 bases, and 17 bases lay between the germline ends. The CDR3 totals 14 residues. CDR3: CASRNDRTDAEAFF. In DNA, the CDR3 is TGTGCCAGCAGAAACGACAGGACTGACGCTGAAGCTTTCTTT.

This clonotype was picked up many times. The chain combines TRBV6-2 or TRBV6-3 with TRBJ1-2, with a possible D match to TRBD1 (6 bases). This CDR3 is built from 13 residues. Trimming removed 3 bases at V and 2 bases at J, with 7 bases between. Germline V gives CDR1 MNHEY, CDR2 SVGEGT. CDR3 coding DNA: TGTGCCAGCAGTTATGGACAGAACTATGGCTACACCTTC. This gives the protein CASSYGQNYGYTF.

A word on this clonotype: A much larger clone differs by one base, so this may be a read error. This sequence joins TRBV30 and TRBJ2-2, with D uncertain. Trimming removed 4 bases from V and 6 bases from J, with 18 bases in between. CDR3 length: 15 amino acids. Per the germline V gene, CDR1 is GTSNPN and CDR2 is SVGIG (reference sequence). CDR3 DNA: TGTGCCTGGACCTCCTTCCACAAGATACCCGGGGAGCTGTTTTTT. It specifies CAWTSFHKIPGELFF. The variable domain in full, with the rest retrieved from reference TRBV30 and TRBJ2-2, is SQTIHQWPATLVQPVGSPLSLECTVEGTSNPNLYWYRQAAGRGLQLLFYSVGIGQISSEVPQNLSASRPQDRQFILSSKKLLLSDSGFYLCAWTSFHKIPGELFFGEGSRLTVL.

The rearrangement uses TRBV14 and TRBJ2-1; D might be TRBD1 or TRBD2, each matching 5 bases. The V end lost 4 bases, the J end lost 2 bases, and 24 bases lay between the germline ends. This CDR3 contains 19 residues. From germline, CDR1 is SGHDN and CDR2 FVKESK. The CDR3 spells CASSPAGGSEWGPYNEQFF. DNA for the CDR3: TGTGCCAGCAGCCCCGCCGGAGGTAGCGAGTGGGGCCCCTACAATGAGCAGTTCTTC.

This clonotype showed up many times. The chain recombines TRBV20-1 with TRBJ1-2; the D is unclear. CDR1 is DFQATT and CDR2 is SNEGSKA in the germline V gene (reference sequence). The CDR3 is made up of 14 amino acids. V lost 3 bases to trimming and J lost 4 bases, with 15 bases between them. The CDR3 is CSASLWTFSYGYTF. As DNA, the CDR3 is TGCAGTGCTAGTCTTTGGACGTTCAGCTATGGCTACACCTTC.

This clonotype was detected ten times or more. This sequence joins TRBV19 and TRBJ2-7, with 9 bases lining up with TRBD2. CDR3 length equals 19 residues. The V segment lost 5 bases and the J segment 0 bases; nucleotides outside the gene matches: 17. Germline lookup yields CDR1 LNHDA and CDR2 SQIVND (reference sequence). The CDR3 bases are TGTGCCAGTAGTCCCAACTTTCCGGGACTAGCCGTGAGCTCCTACGAGCAGTACTTC. Its translation: CASSPNFPGLAVSSYEQYF.

This clonotype showed up many times. CDR3 DNA: TGTGCCAGCAAAGACCCCGTCGGGGAGCTGTTTTTT. It encodes CASKDPVGELFF. This chain uses TRBV11-2 with TRBJ2-2; D unclear. The CDR3 length is 12 residues. Per the germline V gene, CDR1 is SGHAT and CDR2 is FQNNGV. The ends were cut back, 7 bases at V and 7 bases at J, with 10 bases in the middle. The full variable domain, completed using reference TRBV11-2 and TRBJ2-2, is EAGVAQSPRYKIIEKRQSVAFWCNPISGHATLYWYQQILGQGPKLLIQFQNNGVVDDSQLPKDRFSAERLKGVDSTLKIQPAKLEDSAVYLCASKDPVGELFFGEGSRLTVL.

In its sample, this clonotype was seen many times. The chain couples TRBV12-3 or TRBV12-4 to TRBJ1-1, with TRBD1 as a possible D gene (6 bases). The V end was cut by 6 bases, the J end by 4 bases, with 15 bases between. This CDR3 has 14 amino acids. The chain's CDR3 is CASRTGIRTTEAFF. For the CDR3, the DNA is TGTGCCAGCAGAACAGGGATTAGGACCACTGAAGCTTTCTTT.

The CDR3 reads CASSFAGTGYQYF. DNA for the CDR3: TGTGCCAGCAGCTTCGCCGGGACAGGGTATCAGTACTTC. The V gene is TRBV12-3 or TRBV12-4, the J gene TRBJ2-7; TRBD1 matches 9 bases. The V and J ends lost 6 bases and 10 bases, in that order; junction bases with no gene match: 10. The CDR3 contains 13 residues.

In its sample, this clonotype was seen many times. The CDR3 loop reads CSVELAGGSYEQYF. The CDR3 DNA sequence: TGCAGCGTGGAGCTAGCGGGAGGGTCCTACGAGCAGTACTTC. The chain combines TRBV29-1 with TRBJ2-7; 12 bases match TRBD2. V lost 6 bases and J lost 1; bases outside the gene matches: 4. CDR1 and CDR2 from the germline V gene are SQVTM and ANQGSEA. This CDR3 has 14 amino acids.

This clonotype was seen ten or more times. V usage is TRBV2 and J usage is TRBJ1-1; D remains unclear. CDR3 size: 14 residues. Germline CDR1 is SNHLY and CDR2 is FYNNEI. The V gene lost 4 bases and the J gene lost 1 base, with 10 bases spanning the gap. CDR3 residues: CASSVGNPNTEAFF. In DNA, the CDR3 is TGTGCCAGCAGTGTAGGGAACCCGAACACTGAAGCTTTCTTT.

This clonotype occurred a few times. This rearrangement joins TRBV19 to TRBJ2-7; D ambiguous. The germline gives CDR1 LNHDA, CDR2 SQIVND (reference sequence). The CDR3 contains 14 residues. The germline V and J ends were trimmed by 3 bases and 5 bases, with 14 bases remaining between them. CDR3: CASSIVLRAHEQYF. Here the CDR3 DNA reads TGTGCCAGTAGTATTGTCCTCCGGGCCCACGAGCAGTACTTC.

V gene TRBV18 combines with J gene TRBJ2-7, with 10 bases lining up with TRBD2. Germline V gene lookup returns CDR1 KGHSH and CDR2 LQKENI. Trimming at V came to 5 bases and at J to 2 bases, leaving 6 bases not matched to a gene. The CDR3 has 15 residues. Here the CDR3 DNA reads TGTGCCAGCTCATACGCTAGCGGGAGCACCTACGAGCAGTACTTC. This translates into CASSYASGSTYEQYF.

This clonotype occurred many times. The chain uses TRBV5-1 and TRBJ2-2; no clear D gene. Trimming stripped 0 bases from V and 4 bases from J, with 7 bases between. Germline assignment: CDR1 SGHRS and CDR2 YFSETQ. The CDR3 contains 14 residues. CDR3 sequence reads: CASSLALGTGELFF. In DNA, the CDR3 is TGCGCCAGCAGCTTGGCCCTTGGCACCGGGGAGCTGTTTTTT.

The J gene is TRBJ2-5, the V gene TRBV29-1; 8 nucleotides align to TRBD1. This CDR3 region has 13 residues. Germline CDR1 is SQVTM and CDR2 is ANQGSEA. The CDR3 sequence: CNLDQGAGETQYF. The CDR3 nucleotides are TGCAACTTGGACCAGGGGGCCGGGGAGACCCAGTACTTC.

V and J are TRBV20-1 and TRBJ1-5, with D tentatively TRBD1 (5 bases). The ends were cut back, 5 bases at V and 2 bases at J, with 16 bases in the middle. Germline-derived CDR1 and CDR2 are DFQATT and SNEGSKA (reference sequence). This CDR3 comprises 15 residues. CDR3 bases: TGCAGTGCTCGACTTGACAGTTGGGGCAATCAGCCCCAGCATTTT. Its protein is CSARLDSWGNQPQHF.

The gene calls are TRBV5-1 and TRBJ2-2; 14 positions match TRBD2. The CDR3 runs to 18 residues. Per germline, CDR1 SGHRS and CDR2 YFSETQ. V lost 6 bases and J lost 5; bases outside the gene matches: 12. The CDR3 reads CASTSGGLAGDATGELFF. As DNA, the CDR3 is TGCGCCAGCACATCGGGGGGACTAGCGGGAGACGCGACCGGGGAGCTGTTTTTT.

The V call is TRBV6-2 or TRBV6-3, the J call TRBJ2-4; no clear D gene. The V and J ends lost 2 bases and 0 bases respectively, with 11 bases between them. Per the germline V gene, CDR1 is MNHEY and CDR2 is SVGEGT. The CDR3 runs 16 residues. The CDR3 DNA is TGTGCCAGCAGTTACGGTCTGGTCCTAGCCAAAAACATTCAGTACTTC. Translated, it gives CASSYGLVLAKNIQYF.

Many counts were recorded for this clonotype. The chain joins TRBV20-1 to TRBJ2-2, with D uncertain. V was pared by 0 bases and J by 4 bases, with 12 bases between. CDR1 and CDR2 from the germline V gene are DFQATT and SNEGSKA (reference sequence). CDR3 length equals 15 residues. CDR3 nucleotide sequence: TGCAGTGCTAGAGATGCGATGGAACTCACCGGGGAGCTGTTTTTT. Encoded protein: CSARDAMELTGELFF.

This rearrangement joins TRBV27 to TRBJ2-7, with 8 nucleotides matching TRBD1. This CDR3 contains 18 residues. Losses at the gene ends were 0 bases for V and 3 bases for J; bases not matched to a gene: 13. In germline, CDR1 is MNHEY, CDR2 SMNVEV (reference sequence). The CDR3 DNA sequence: TGTGCCAGCAGTTTATCCCCACCGGGACAGGCCGTAAACTACGAGCAGTACTTC. Amino acid sequence: CASSLSPPGQAVNYEQYF.